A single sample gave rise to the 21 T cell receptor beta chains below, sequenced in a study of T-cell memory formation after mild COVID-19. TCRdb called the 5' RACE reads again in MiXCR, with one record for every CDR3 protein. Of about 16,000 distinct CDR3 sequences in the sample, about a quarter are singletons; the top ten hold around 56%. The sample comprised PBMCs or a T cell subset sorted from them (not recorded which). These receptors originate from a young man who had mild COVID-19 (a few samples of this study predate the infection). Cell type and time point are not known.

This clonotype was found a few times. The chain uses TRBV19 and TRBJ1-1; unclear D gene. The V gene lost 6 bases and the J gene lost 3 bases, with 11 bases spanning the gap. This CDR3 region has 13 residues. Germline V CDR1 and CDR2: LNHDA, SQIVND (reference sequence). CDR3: CASSDGFDTEAFF. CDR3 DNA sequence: TGTGCCAGTAGCGACGGGTTTGACACTGAAGCTTTCTTT. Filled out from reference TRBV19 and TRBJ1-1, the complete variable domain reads DGGITQSPKYLFRKEGQNVTLSCEQNLNHDAMYWYRQDPGQGLRLIYYSQIVNDFQKGDIAEGYSVSREKKESFPLTVTSAQKNPTAFYLCASSDGFDTEAFFGQGTRLTVV.

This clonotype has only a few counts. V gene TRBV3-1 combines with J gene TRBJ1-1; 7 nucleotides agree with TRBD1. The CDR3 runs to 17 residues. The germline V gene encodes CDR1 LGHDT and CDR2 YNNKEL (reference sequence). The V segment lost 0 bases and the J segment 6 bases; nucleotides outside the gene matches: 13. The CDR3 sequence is CASSQENRGEGFPEAFF. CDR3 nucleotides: TGTGCCAGCAGCCAAGAAAACAGGGGAGAAGGGTTCCCTGAAGCTTTCTTT.

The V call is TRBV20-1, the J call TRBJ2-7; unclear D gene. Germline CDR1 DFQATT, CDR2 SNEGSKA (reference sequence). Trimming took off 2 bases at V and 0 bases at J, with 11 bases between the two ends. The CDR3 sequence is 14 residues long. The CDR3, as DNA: TGCAGTGCTAGAACACGGACGGCCTCCTACGAGCAGTACTTC. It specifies CSARTRTASYEQYF.

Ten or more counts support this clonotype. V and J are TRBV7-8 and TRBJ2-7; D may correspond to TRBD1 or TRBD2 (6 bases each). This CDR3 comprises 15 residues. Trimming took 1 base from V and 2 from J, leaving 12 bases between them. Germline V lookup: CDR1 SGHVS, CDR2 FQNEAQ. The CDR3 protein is CASSLVRGPAYEQYF. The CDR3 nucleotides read TGTGCCAGCAGCTTAGTCCGGGGGCCGGCCTACGAGCAGTACTTC.

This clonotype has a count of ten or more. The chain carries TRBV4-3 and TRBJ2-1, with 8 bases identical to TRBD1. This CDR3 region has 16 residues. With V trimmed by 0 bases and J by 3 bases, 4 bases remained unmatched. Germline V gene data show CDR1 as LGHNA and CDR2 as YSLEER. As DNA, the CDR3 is TGCGCCAGCAGCCAAGAACCAGGGGGCTACTACAATGAGCAGTTCTTC. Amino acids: CASSQEPGGYYNEQFF.

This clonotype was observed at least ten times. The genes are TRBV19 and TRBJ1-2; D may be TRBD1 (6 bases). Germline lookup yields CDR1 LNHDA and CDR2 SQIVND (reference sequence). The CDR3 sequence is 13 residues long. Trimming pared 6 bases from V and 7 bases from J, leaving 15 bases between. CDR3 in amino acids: CASSRDKPSGYTF. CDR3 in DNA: TGTGCCAGTAGCCGGGACAAACCATCTGGCTACACCTTC.

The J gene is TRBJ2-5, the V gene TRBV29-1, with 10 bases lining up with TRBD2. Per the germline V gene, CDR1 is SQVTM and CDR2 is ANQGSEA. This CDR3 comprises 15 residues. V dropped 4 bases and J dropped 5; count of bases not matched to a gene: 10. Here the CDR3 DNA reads TGCAGCGTTGGCAGTAGCGGGGGGCACGGGGAGACCCAGTACTTC. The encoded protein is CSVGSSGGHGETQYF.

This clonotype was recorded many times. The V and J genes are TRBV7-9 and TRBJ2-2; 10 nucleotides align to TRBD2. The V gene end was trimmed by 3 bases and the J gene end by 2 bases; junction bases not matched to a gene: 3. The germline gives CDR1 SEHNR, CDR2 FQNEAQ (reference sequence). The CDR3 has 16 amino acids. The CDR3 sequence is CASSFWTSGNTGELFF. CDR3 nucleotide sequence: TGTGCCAGCAGCTTCTGGACTAGCGGTAACACCGGGGAGCTGTTTTTT.

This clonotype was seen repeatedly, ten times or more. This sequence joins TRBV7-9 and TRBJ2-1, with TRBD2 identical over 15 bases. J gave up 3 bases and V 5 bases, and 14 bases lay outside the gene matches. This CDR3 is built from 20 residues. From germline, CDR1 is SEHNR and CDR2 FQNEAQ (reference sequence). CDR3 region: CASSHPAGTSGGIFYNEQFF. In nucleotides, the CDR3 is TGTGCCAGCAGCCACCCCGCCGGGACTAGCGGGGGGATATTCTACAATGAGCAGTTCTTC.

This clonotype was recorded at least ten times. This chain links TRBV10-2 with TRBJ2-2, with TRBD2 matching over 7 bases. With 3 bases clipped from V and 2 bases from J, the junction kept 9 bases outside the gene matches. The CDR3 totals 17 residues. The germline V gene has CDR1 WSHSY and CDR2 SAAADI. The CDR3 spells CASSDLGRGTNTGELFF. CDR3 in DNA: TGCGCCAGCAGTGATCTAGGGCGGGGGACTAACACCGGGGAGCTGTTTTTT.

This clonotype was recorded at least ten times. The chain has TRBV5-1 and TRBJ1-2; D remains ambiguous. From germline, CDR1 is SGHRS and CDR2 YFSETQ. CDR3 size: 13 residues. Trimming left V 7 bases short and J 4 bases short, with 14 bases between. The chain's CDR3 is CASHRGRGYGYTF. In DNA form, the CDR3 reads TGCGCCAGCCACCGAGGACGGGGCTATGGCTACACCTTC. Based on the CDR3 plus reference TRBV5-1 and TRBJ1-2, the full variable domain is KAGVTQTPRYLIKTRGQQVTLSCSPISGHRSVSWYQQTPGQGLQFLFEYFSETQRNKGNFPGRFSGRQFSNSRSEMNVSTLELGDSALYLCASHRGRGYGYTFGSGTRLTVV.

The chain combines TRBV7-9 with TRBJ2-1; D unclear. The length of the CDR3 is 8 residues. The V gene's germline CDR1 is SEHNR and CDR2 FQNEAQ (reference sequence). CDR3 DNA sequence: TGTGCTCCCGGTGAGCAGTTCTTC. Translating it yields CAPGEQFF.

The CDR3 loop is CASSNGRNTEAFF. The CDR3, as DNA: TGTGCCAGCAGCAACGGTCGGAACACTGAAGCTTTCTTT. The rearrangement joins TRBV6-5 to TRBJ1-1; no clear D gene. The V gene lost 6 bases and the J gene lost 1 base, with 9 bases spanning the gap. The germline V gene encodes CDR1 MNHEY and CDR2 SVGAGI. CDR3 length equals 13 residues.

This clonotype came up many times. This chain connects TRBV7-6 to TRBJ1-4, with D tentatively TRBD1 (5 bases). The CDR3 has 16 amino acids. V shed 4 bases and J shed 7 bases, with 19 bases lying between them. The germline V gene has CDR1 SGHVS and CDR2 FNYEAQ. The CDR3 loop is CASSSWPYVGLEKLFF. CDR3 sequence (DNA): TGTGCCAGCAGCTCATGGCCCTATGTGGGGCTTGAAAAACTGTTTTTT. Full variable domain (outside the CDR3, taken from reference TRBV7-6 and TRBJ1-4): GAGVSQSPRYKVTKRGQDVALRCDPISGHVSLYWYRQALGQGPEFLTYFNYEAQQDKSGLPNDRFSAERPEGSISTLTIQRTEQRDSAMYRCASSSWPYVGLEKLFFGSGTQLSVL.

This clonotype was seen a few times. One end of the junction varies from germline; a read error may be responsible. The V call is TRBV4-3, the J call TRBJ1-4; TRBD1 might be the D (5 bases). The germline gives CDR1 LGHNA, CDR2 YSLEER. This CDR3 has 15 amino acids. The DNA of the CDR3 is TGCGCCAGCAGTCAAGATGGGGACTTGGGTGAAAAACTGTTTTTT. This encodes CASSQDGDLGEKLFF.

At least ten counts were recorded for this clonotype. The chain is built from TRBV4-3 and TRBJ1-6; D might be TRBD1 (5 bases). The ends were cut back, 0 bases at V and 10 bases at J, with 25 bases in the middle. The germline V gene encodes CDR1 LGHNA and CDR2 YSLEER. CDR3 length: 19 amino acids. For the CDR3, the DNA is TGCGCCAGCAGCCAAGATGTGAGGGGTTTCGATTTTGGGGTCTCACCCCTCCACTTT. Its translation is CASSQDVRGFDFGVSPLHF.

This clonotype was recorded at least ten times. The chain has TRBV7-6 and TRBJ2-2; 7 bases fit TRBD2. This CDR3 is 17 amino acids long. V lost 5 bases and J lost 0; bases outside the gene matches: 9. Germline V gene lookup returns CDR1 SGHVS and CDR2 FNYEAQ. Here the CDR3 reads CASSPGPGGANTGELFF. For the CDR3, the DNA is TGTGCCAGCAGCCCCGGGCCGGGAGGCGCGAACACCGGGGAGCTGTTTTTT.

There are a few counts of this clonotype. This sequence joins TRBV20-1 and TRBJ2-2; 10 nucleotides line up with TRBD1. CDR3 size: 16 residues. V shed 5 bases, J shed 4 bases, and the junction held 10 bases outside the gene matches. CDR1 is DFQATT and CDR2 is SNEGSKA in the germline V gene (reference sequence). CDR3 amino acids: CSALPGQGLVTGELFF. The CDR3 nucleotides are TGCAGTGCTCTGCCGGGACAGGGGCTTGTCACCGGGGAGCTGTTTTTT.

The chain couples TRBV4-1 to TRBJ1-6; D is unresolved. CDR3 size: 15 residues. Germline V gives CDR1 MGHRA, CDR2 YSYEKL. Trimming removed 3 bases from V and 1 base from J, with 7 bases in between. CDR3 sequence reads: CASSHVKSYNSPLHF. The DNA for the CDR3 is TGCGCCAGCAGCCACGTGAAATCCTATAATTCACCCCTCCACTTT.

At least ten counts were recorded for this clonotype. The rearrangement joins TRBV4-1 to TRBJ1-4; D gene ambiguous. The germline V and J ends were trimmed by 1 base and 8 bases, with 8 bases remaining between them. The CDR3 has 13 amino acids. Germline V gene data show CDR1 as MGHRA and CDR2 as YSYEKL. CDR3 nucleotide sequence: TGCGCCAGCAGCCAAGGGGCCTCCGAAAAACTGTTTTTT. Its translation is CASSQGASEKLFF.

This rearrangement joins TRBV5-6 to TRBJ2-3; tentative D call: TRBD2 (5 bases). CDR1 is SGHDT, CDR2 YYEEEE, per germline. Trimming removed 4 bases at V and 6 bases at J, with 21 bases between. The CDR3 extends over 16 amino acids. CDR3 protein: CASSNERRVNGDTQYF. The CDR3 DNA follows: TGTGCCAGCAGCAACGAGCGGCGGGTGAACGGGGATACGCAGTATTTT.